The clone carrying this T cell receptor beta chain was counted between two and nine times. Antigen unknown. The V end was cut by 4 bases, the J end by 2 bases, with 15 bases between. The CDR3 loop spans 16 amino acids. The sample originates from a study of T cell repertoires in cytomegalovirus infection. The wider study: The study used recently identified HLA-C-restricted and well-studied HLA-B-restricted CMV epitopes. Public TCR beta signatures provided an indication of both CMV infection and a matching HLA type. General study findings and limits: Clonotype analysis showed dominance of the ex vivo response by HLA-C-restricted CMV-specific TCR beta clonotypes.

TCRdb processed the reads anew with MiXCR; each CDR3 protein has one entry. The sample consists of approximately 590,000 distinct CDR3 sequences, over 35% of them appearing once. V and J are TRBV12-3 or TRBV12-4 and TRBJ2-1; D might be TRBD2 (6 bases). The sequenced sample was cultured PBMCs, obtained from culture after CMV antigen stimulation. This sequence was found in a human donor in good health (CMV status not recorded). Some clones in this sample may be carry-over from other donors' samples. CDR3: CASSSKTGGTYNEQFF. DNA of the CDR3: TGTGCCAGCAGTTCCAAGACCGGGGGTACCTACAATGAGCAGTTCTTC.